A selection of T cell receptor beta chains follows, all from one sample in a study of cytomegalovirus exposure and HLA in healthy donors. Produced via immunoSEQ multiplex PCR; TCRdb's table is partial and in-frame only. Of approximately 220,000 clones in the sample, under 80% are singletons; the top ten hold about 0.22%. The sequencing input was PBMCs. These receptors were collected from a girl aged 2-10 years in good health and CMV-seronegative. Both conserved end residues are part of each CDR3. The D gene is left open where the match is weak. Clone size, where shown, is once, few, many, or a class for clones that have expanded.

len: 13
j_gene: TRBJ1-1
d_gene: -
abundance: -
v_gene: TRBV10-2
CDR3nt: TGCGCCAGCAGTGAGGGCTTGAACACTGAAGCTTTCTTT
CDR3aa: CASSEGLNTEAFF

len: 13
j_gene: TRBJ2-3
d_gene: -
abundance: -
v_gene: TRBV7-3
CDR3nt: TGTGCCAGCAGTTCACAGGGCACAGATACGCAGTATTTT
CDR3aa: CASSSQGTDTQYF

len: 13
j_gene: TRBJ2-7
d_gene: -
abundance: -
v_gene: TRBV4-1
CDR3nt: TGCGCCAGCAGCCAAGGGAGGGCCCCCGAGCAGTACTTC
CDR3aa: CASSQGRAPEQYF

len: 15
j_gene: TRBJ1-2
d_gene: TRBD1
abundance: -
v_gene: TRBV7-9
CDR3nt: TGTGCCAGCAGCTTAGCGTACAGGGGGCTCGATGGCTACACCTTC
CDR3aa: CASSLAYRGLDGYTF

len: 16
j_gene: TRBJ1-5
d_gene: TRBD1
abundance: few
v_gene: TRBV5-1
CDR3nt: TGCGCCAGCAGCTTGGCCAGGGACAGGGACTCCCCGCCCCAGCATTTT
CDR3aa: CASSLARDRDSPPQHF

len: 13
j_gene: TRBJ2-7
d_gene: -
abundance: -
v_gene: TRBV9
CDR3nt: TGTGCCAGCGGGGCGGGGACGGGTTACGAGCAGTACTTC
CDR3aa: CASGAGTGYEQYF

len: 17
j_gene: TRBJ2-3
d_gene: -
abundance: -
v_gene: TRBV4-1
CDR3nt: TGCGCCAGCAGCCAAGGTGGGGCCAGGACGAGCACAGATACGCAGTATTTT
CDR3aa: CASSQGGARTSTDTQYF

len: 14
j_gene: TRBJ1-5
d_gene: -
abundance: -
v_gene: TRBV5-1
CDR3nt: TGCGCCAGCAGCTTGGTTCCGGGGAATCAGCCCCAGCATTTT
CDR3aa: CASSLVPGNQPQHF

len: 12
j_gene: TRBJ2-5
d_gene: -
abundance: -
v_gene: TRBV5-1
CDR3nt: TGCGCCAGCAGCTACCAGCAAGAGACCCAGTACTTC
CDR3aa: CASSYQQETQYF

len: 17
j_gene: TRBJ1-1
d_gene: -
abundance: -
v_gene: TRBV7-9
CDR3nt: TGTGCCAGCAGCTCTACACCGGGGGGGCGCGGTAACACTGAAGCTTTCTTT
CDR3aa: CASSSTPGGRGNTEAFF

len: 17
j_gene: TRBJ2-1
d_gene: TRBD2
abundance: -
v_gene: TRBV5-1
CDR3nt: TGCGCCAGCAGCACGGGACTAGCGGGTGCCTCCTACAATGAGCAGTTCTTC
CDR3aa: CASSTGLAGASYNEQFF

len: 12
j_gene: TRBJ2-5
d_gene: -
abundance: -
v_gene: TRBV10-3
CDR3nt: TGTGCCACCCCCCGAGGTTCCGAGACCCAGTACTTC
CDR3aa: CATPRGSETQYF

len: 13
j_gene: TRBJ1-6
d_gene: -
abundance: -
v_gene: TRBV5-1
CDR3nt: TGCGCCAGCAGCTTGAGTGAGGGTTCACCCCTCCACTTT
CDR3aa: CASSLSEGSPLHF

len: 17
j_gene: TRBJ1-1
d_gene: TRBD1
abundance: -
v_gene: TRBV7-9
CDR3nt: TGTGCCAGCAGTACTAACAGGGGGCAGTTAAGAAGCCGTGAAGCTTTCTTT
CDR3aa: CASSTNRGQLRSREAFF

len: 14
j_gene: TRBJ1-6
d_gene: TRBD1
abundance: -
v_gene: TRBV6-5
CDR3nt: TGTGCCAGCAGTTACTTACAGGGGGCATCACCCCTCCACTTT
CDR3aa: CASSYLQGASPLHF

len: 13
j_gene: TRBJ1-2
d_gene: -
abundance: -
v_gene: TRBV10-3
CDR3nt: TGTGCCATCAGTGGGGGGGACTCGTATGGCTACACCTTC
CDR3aa: CAISGGDSYGYTF

len: 13
j_gene: TRBJ1-2
d_gene: TRBD1
abundance: -
v_gene: TRBV13
CDR3nt: TGTGCCAGCAGCTTAGGTCAGGGGGATGGCTACACCTTC
CDR3aa: CASSLGQGDGYTF

len: 17
j_gene: TRBJ1-1
d_gene: -
abundance: -
v_gene: TRBV5-4
CDR3nt: TGTGCCAGCAGCTTGGGGGCAGGACAGCTTATGAACACTGAAGCTTTCTTT
CDR3aa: CASSLGAGQLMNTEAFF

len: 12
j_gene: TRBJ2-7
d_gene: -
abundance: -
v_gene: TRBV30
CDR3nt: TGTGCCTGGCGTTGGGCCTCGGCCGAGCAGTACTTC
CDR3aa: CAWRWASAEQYF

len: 15
j_gene: TRBJ1-2
d_gene: -
abundance: -
v_gene: TRBV4-1
CDR3nt: TGCGCCAGCAGCCAAGTTTTGCAGACAGCCTATGGCTACACCTTC
CDR3aa: CASSQVLQTAYGYTF

len: 15
j_gene: TRBJ2-2
d_gene: TRBD2
abundance: -
v_gene: TRBV9
CDR3nt: TGTGCCAGCAGCGCTAGCGGGGGGGCTTTCGGGGAGCTGTTTTTT
CDR3aa: CASSASGGAFGELFF

len: 15
j_gene: TRBJ1-2
d_gene: TRBD1
abundance: -
v_gene: TRBV30
CDR3nt: TGTGCCTGGAGTGCTAAGACAGGGGGCGTGGGGGGCTACACCTTC
CDR3aa: CAWSAKTGGVGGYTF

len: 12
j_gene: TRBJ1-1
d_gene: -
abundance: -
v_gene: TRBV4-1
CDR3nt: TGCGCCAGCAGCCAAGGGGCAGGGCACGCTTTCTTT
CDR3aa: CASSQGAGHAFF

len: 14
j_gene: TRBJ2-2
d_gene: TRBD1
abundance: -
v_gene: TRBV6-5
CDR3nt: TGTGCCACCCAGGGACAGGGGTTCTCCGGGGAGCTGTTTTTT
CDR3aa: CATQGQGFSGELFF

len: 14
j_gene: TRBJ2-7
d_gene: TRBD1
abundance: -
v_gene: TRBV9
CDR3nt: TGTGCCAGCAGCGCCGGGGACAGGGGTGATTTGTTGGACTTC
CDR3aa: CASSAGDRGDLLDF

len: 14
j_gene: TRBJ2-7
d_gene: TRBD2
abundance: few
v_gene: TRBV7-2
CDR3nt: TGTGCCAGCAGCGTTAGCGGGGGGGCGGGCGAGCAGTACTTC
CDR3aa: CASSVSGGAGEQYF

len: 13
j_gene: TRBJ2-3
d_gene: -
abundance: -
v_gene: TRBV13
CDR3nt: TGTGCCAGCAGTCTTACTAGCACAGATACGCAGTATTTT
CDR3aa: CASSLTSTDTQYF

len: 15
j_gene: TRBJ1-1
d_gene: -
abundance: -
v_gene: TRBV4-1
CDR3nt: TGCGCCAGCAGCCAACGAGCCCAAATGGACACTGAAGCTTTCTTT
CDR3aa: CASSQRAQMDTEAFF

len: 14
j_gene: TRBJ2-1
d_gene: -
abundance: -
v_gene: TRBV27
CDR3nt: TGTGCCAGCAGTTTTGGGGCGGGGCCGGATGAGCAGTTCTTC
CDR3aa: CASSFGAGPDEQFF

len: 13
j_gene: TRBJ2-4
d_gene: -
abundance: few
v_gene: TRBV5-5
CDR3nt: TGTGCCAGCAGCTTGCAGGGGTCGAGCATTCAGTACTTC
CDR3aa: CASSLQGSSIQYF

len: 15
j_gene: TRBJ2-7
d_gene: TRBD1
abundance: -
v_gene: TRBV5-4
CDR3nt: TGTGCCAGCAGCCATCCGGGACAGGGGATCTACGAGCAGTACTTC
CDR3aa: CASSHPGQGIYEQYF

len: 15
j_gene: TRBJ1-2
d_gene: TRBD1
abundance: -
v_gene: TRBV6-6
CDR3nt: TGTGCCAGCAGAGGGACAGGCCCCAGCCTCTATGGCTACACCTTC
CDR3aa: CASRGTGPSLYGYTF